This T cell receptor (beta chain) was sequenced during a study of T-cell reconstitution after alpha-beta-depleted transplantation in children. TCRbeta library preparation incorporated unique molecular identifiers. TCRdb reprocessed the PCR reads via MiXCR and lists one record per CDR3 protein. The sample gives 900,000 or so distinct CDR3 sequences, roughly 16% of which show up once; around 4.5% is in the top ten. The germline V gene encodes CDR1 SQVTM and CDR2 ANQGSEA. The CDR3 is 13 amino acids. V lost 4 bases to trimming and J lost 0 bases, with 7 bases between them. The sequence derives from a male patient between 5 and 17 years old who had a stem cell transplant for acute lymphoblastic leukemia, so the T cells may come from the graft donor. The J gene is TRBJ1-3, the V gene TRBV29-1, with D unclear. The sample was PBMCs, mostly from graft donor cells, taken 360 days after TCRalphabeta/CD19-depleted stem cell transplant. This chain's CDR3 is CSVGYSSGNTIYF. The DNA for the CDR3 is TGCAGCGTTGGTTACAGCTCTGGAAACACCATATATTTT.